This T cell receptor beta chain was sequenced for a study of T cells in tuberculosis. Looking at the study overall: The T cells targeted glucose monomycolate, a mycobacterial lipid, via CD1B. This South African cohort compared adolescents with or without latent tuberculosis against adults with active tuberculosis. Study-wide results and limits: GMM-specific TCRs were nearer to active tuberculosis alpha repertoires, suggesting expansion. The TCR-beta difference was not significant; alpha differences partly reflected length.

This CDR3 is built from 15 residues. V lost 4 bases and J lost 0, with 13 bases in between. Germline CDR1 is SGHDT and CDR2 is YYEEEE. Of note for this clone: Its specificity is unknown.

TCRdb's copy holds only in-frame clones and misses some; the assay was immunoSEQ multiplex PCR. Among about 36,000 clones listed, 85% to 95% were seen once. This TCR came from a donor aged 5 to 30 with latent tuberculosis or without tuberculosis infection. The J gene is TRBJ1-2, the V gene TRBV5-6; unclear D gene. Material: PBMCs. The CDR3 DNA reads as TGTGCCAGCAGCGGGTATCGGGAAGCTAACTATGGCTACACCTTC. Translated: CASSGYREANYGYTF.